Shown below are 5 T cell receptor beta chains from a single sample sequenced in a study of OX40 agonist ivuxolimab in advanced cancers. Here immunoSEQ multiplex PCR was the method, and the copy in TCRdb shows in-frame clones only, minus some. The sample shows roughly 48,000 clones, around 80% of them seen only once. This material consisted of CD4+ or CD8+ T cells sorted from blood, taken in a trial of the OX40 agonist ivuxolimab. These receptors all stem from an adult with an advanced solid tumor such as melanoma, head and neck, liver or kidney cancer.

This clone was counted once. J is TRBJ2-3 and V is TRBV4-1; weak D call: TRBD2 (5 bases). The germline gives CDR1 MGHRA, CDR2 YSYEKL. V lost 0 bases to trimming and J lost 6 bases, with 13 bases between them. The CDR3 contains 15 residues. The CDR3 nucleotides are TGCGCCAGCAGCCAAGATTGGCAGGAGGCTGATACGCAGTATTTT. Residues: CASSQDWQEADTQYF.

The rearrangement links TRBV7-2 to TRBJ2-7; 9 bases match TRBD1. V shed 5 bases, J shed 2 bases, and the junction held 7 bases outside the gene matches. The CDR3 runs 15 residues. The germline CDR1 and CDR2 sequences are SGHTA and FQGNSA. The CDR3 region is CASSTTGTGPYEQYF. The CDR3, as DNA: TGTGCCAGCAGCACCACCGGGACAGGGCCCTACGAGCAGTACTTC.

This clone has a handful of counts. The chain links TRBV13 to TRBJ1-1, with D possibly matching TRBD1 (6 bases). Germline CDR1 is PRHDT and CDR2 is FYEKMQ (reference sequence). The CDR3 loop spans 15 amino acids. Trimming left V 0 bases short and J 0 bases short, with 8 bases between. CDR3 sequence (DNA): TGTGCCAGCAGCTTAGGGGACAGAATGAACACTGAAGCTTTCTTT. Residues: CASSLGDRMNTEAFF.

The chain employs TRBV21-1 and TRBJ2-7. TRBV21-1 is designated a pseudogene. This CDR3 is 15 amino acids long. The CDR3 bases are TGTGCCAGCAGCTATCCCATTCTTTCTCCCTACGAGCAGTACTTC. Its translation is CASSYPILSPYEQYF.

V and J are TRBV2 and TRBJ2-1; TRBD2 aligns across 10 bases. V dropped 3 bases and J dropped 9; count of bases not matched to a gene: 5. CDR1 is SNHLY and CDR2 is FYNNEI in the germline V gene. This CDR3 has 14 amino acids. In nucleotides, the CDR3 is TGTGCCAGCAGTGAGTGGGTAGCGGGAGGTGAGCAGTTCTTC. This encodes CASSEWVAGGEQFF. The full variable domain, completed using reference TRBV2 and TRBJ2-1, is EPEVTQTPSHQVTQMGQEVILRCVPISNHLYFYWYRQILGQKVEFLVSFYNNEISEKSEIFDDQFSVERPDGSNFTLKIRSTKLEDSAMYFCASSEWVAGGEQFFGPGTRLTVL.